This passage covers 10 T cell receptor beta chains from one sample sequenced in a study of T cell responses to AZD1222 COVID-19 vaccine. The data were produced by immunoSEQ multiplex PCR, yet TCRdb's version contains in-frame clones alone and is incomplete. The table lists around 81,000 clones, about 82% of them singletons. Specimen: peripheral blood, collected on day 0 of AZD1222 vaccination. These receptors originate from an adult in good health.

The CDR3 DNA is TGTGCCAGCAGCTCCAGAGCAGGGGGGGGTACTAACTATGGCTACACCTTC. It specifies CASSSRAGGGTNYGYTF. The V gene is TRBV2, the J gene TRBJ1-2; TRBD1 matches at 7 bases. The J segment lost 0 bases and the V segment lost 6 bases, leaving 13 bases of the junction unmatched. The CDR3 totals 17 residues. Germline values: CDR1 SNHLY, CDR2 FYNNEI.

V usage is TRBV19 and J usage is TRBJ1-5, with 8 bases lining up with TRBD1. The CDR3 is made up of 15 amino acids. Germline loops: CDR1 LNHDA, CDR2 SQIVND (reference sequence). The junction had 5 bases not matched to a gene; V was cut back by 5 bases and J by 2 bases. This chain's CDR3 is CASSDLGQGNQPQHF. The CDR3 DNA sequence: TGTGCCAGTAGTGACCTGGGACAGGGCAATCAGCCCCAGCATTTT. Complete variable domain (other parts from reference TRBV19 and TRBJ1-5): DGGITQSPKYLFRKEGQNVTLSCEQNLNHDAMYWYRQDPGQGLRLIYYSQIVNDFQKGDIAEGYSVSREKKESFPLTVTSAQKNPTAFYLCASSDLGQGNQPQHFGDGTRLSIL.

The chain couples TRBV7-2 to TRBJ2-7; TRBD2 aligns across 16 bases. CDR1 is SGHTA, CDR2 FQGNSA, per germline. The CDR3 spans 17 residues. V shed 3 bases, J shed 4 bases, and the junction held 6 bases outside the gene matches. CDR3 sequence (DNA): TGTGCCAGCAGCTTCGCGGGGACTAGCGGGGGGGCTTACGAGCAGTACTTC. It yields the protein CASSFAGTSGGAYEQYF.

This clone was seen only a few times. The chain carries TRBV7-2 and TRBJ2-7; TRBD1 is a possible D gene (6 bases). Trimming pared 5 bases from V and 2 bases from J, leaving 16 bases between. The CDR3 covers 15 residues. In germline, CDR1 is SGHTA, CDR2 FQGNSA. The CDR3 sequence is CASSKGRDTPYEQYF. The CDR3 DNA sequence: TGTGCCAGCAGCAAGGGCCGGGACACACCCTACGAGCAGTACTTC.

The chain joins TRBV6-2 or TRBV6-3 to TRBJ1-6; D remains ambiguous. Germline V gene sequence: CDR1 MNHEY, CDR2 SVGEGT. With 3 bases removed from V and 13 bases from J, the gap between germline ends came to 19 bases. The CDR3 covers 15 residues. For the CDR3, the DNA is TGTGCCAGCAGTTATCCTCCGGACCTCTCGGGGCCCCTCCACTTT. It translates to CASSYPPDLSGPLHF.

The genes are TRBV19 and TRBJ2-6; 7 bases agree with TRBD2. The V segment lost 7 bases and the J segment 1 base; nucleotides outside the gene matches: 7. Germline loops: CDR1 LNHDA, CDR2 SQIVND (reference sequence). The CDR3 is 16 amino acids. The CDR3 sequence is CASTQAGVSGANVLTF. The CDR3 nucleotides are TGTGCCAGTACCCAGGCGGGAGTGTCTGGGGCCAACGTCCTGACTTTC.

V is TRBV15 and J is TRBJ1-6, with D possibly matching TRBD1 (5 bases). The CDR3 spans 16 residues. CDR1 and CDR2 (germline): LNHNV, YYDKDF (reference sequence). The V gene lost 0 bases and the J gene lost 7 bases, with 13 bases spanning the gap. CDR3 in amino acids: CATSRDLQGTNSPLHF. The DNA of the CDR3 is TGTGCCACCAGCAGAGATCTTCAGGGCACCAATTCACCCCTCCACTTT.

CDR3 bases: TGTGCCAGCAGCGTTACGGACTCGTATGGCTACACCTTC. It yields the protein CASSVTDSYGYTF. The rearrangement joins TRBV9 to TRBJ1-2; D not resolved. The CDR3 consists of 13 residues. The V gene lost 2 bases and the J gene lost 5 bases, with 10 bases spanning the gap. Per germline, CDR1 SGDLS and CDR2 YYNGEE.

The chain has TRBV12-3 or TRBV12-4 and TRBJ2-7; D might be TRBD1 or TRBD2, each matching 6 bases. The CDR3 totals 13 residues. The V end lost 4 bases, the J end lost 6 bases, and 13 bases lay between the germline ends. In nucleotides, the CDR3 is TGTGCCAGCAGTTCTGGGGGGCCCAGCGAGCAGTACTTC. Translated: CASSSGGPSEQYF.

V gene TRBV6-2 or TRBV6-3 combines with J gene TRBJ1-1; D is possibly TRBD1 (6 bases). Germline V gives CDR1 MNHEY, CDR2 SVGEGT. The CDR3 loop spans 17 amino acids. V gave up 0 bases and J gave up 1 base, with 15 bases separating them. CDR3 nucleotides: TGTGCCAGCAGTTACTCTTTGGGGGGCTCCGGGAACACTGAAGCTTTCTTT. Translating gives CASSYSLGGSGNTEAFF.